This T cell receptor beta chain was sequenced during a study of regulatory T cells in long-lasting Graves disease (dated by TCRdb to about 2021). In terms of the full investigation: Antithyroid drugs had been taken for less than 3 months by newly diagnosed Graves' disease patients. The study was conducted in China and was registered as a clinical trial. Peripheral blood TCR sequencing and RNA sequencing compared persistent Graves' disease patients with newly diagnosed Graves' disease patients. A total of 33 samples were covered by TCR sequencing, comprising some 13 persistent and about 20 newly diagnosed Graves' disease patients. Overall results and qualifications from the work: Peripheral blood alone was examined, since thyroid tissue, which constituted the primary lesion, could not be accessed. Sequencing and analysis were limited to the TCR beta chain. TRBV28, TRBJ1-2 and TRBJ2-5 were preferentially used in persistent disease, while TRBV20-1 and TRBJ2-1 were favored in newly diagnosed disease. The small sample size was acknowledged by the authors as a limitation that may reduce accuracy. Persistent Graves' disease patients showed lower TCR Shannon entropy and fewer highly expanded clones than newly diagnosed patients, suggesting clonal expansion. More public clonotypes were shared among persistent patients (under 3,000) than among newly diagnosed patients (approximately 1,000).

At least ten counts were recorded for this clonotype. The antigen it recognizes is unknown. No much larger clone is present one base from it, and per-base qualities are unavailable. Trimming at the junction amounts to 6 bases on V and 3 bases on J, and the germline ends lie 12 bases apart. As encoded in the germline V gene, CDR1 is WSHSY while CDR2 is SAAADI. The CDR3 contains 14 residues, cysteine and phenylalanine counted. Only the CDR3 DNA stays, 42 bases, in frame from base 1. The meaning of the sample's time point label: newly diagnosed GD, antithyroid drugs for less than 3 months. RNA was extracted from PBMCs in TRIzol for both TCR sequencing and RNA sequencing. The diagnosis of Graves' disease followed American Thyroid Association guidelines. Recruitment of patients was carried out at an endocrinology department in Xi'an, China. Each patient gave about 8.1 milliliters of peripheral blood, collected in an EDTA anticoagulant tube. Ficoll Paque Plus density gradient separation was used to isolate PBMCs, and no further T cell sorting was performed. An Agilent 2100 Bioanalyzer and agarose gel were used to assess RNA quality, and a NanoDrop 2000 was used to measure RNA concentration.

Libraries were made using multiplex PCR. The run used an Illumina HiSeq 4000. TCR beta libraries were built with iRepertoire HTBI primers and Arm-PCR amplification of CDR3 regions. Before sequencing, the PCR products went through gel purification. Per the authors' processing: Across samples, 60 to 75 TRBV and approximately 15 TRBJ segments were identified and used for gene usage analysis of CDR3 amino acid clonotypes. COPE and FqMerger were used to merge the filtered high-quality paired reads into contigs. BLAST was used to align contigs to IMGT TRBV, TRBD and TRBJ reference genes, with CDR3 defined following IMGT. Clonotypes above 0.1% frequency were classified as highly expanded clones. Shannon entropy served as the measure of repertoire diversity, while the Gini coefficient captured V-J evenness. Clonotypes shared by more than one individual were considered public. In-frame beta chains were kept once TCRdb had trimmed the public reads at Q25 with fastp and called clones with MiXCR. Rows with one shared CDR3 protein collapse into an entry with the most common genes and DNA. The V and J calls reflect TCRdb's pipeline rather than the authors' work. The sample contains approximately 230,000 distinct CDR3 sequences, approximately 20% of them found a single time. Approximately 20% of the sample lies in the top ten.

The chain is encoded by TRBV10-2 joined to TRBJ1-5; TRBD1 is a weak D gene call, 6 bases matching. This clonotype originated in a female donor with Graves disease. Sequenced material: peripheral blood mononuclear cells (PBMCs), taken at new diagnosis, from a patient treated with antithyroid drugs. The nucleotide sequence is TGCGCCAGCAGAGTGGACAGCTTCAATCAGCCCCAGCATTTT. This is translated as CASRVDSFNQPQHF.